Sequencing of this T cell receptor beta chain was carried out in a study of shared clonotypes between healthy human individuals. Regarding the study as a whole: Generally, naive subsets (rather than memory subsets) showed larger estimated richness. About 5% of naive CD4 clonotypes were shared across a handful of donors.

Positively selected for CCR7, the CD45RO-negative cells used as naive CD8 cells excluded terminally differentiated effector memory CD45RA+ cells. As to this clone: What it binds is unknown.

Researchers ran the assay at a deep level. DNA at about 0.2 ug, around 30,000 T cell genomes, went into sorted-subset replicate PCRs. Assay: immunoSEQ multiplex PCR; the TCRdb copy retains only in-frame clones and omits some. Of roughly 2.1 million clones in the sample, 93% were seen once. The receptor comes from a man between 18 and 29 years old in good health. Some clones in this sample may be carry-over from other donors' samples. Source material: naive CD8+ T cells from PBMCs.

CDR3 in amino acids: CASSPGPGTGFHEQYF. Written as DNA, the CDR3 is TGCGCCAGCAGCCCAGGTCCCGGGACAGGGTTCCACGAGCAGTACTTC. The V and J genes are TRBV4-1 and TRBJ2-7; 9 bases align to TRBD1. J lost 5 bases, V lost 4 bases, and 12 bases had no gene match. The CDR3 runs to 16 residues. Germline V CDR1 and CDR2: MGHRA, YSYEKL.